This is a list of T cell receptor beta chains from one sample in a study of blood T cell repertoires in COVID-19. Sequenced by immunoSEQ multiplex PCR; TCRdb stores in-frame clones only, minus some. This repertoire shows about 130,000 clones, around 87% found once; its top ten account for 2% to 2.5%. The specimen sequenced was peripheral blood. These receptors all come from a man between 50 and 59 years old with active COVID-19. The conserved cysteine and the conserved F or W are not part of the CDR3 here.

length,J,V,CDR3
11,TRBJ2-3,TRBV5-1,ASSLDPSGTQY
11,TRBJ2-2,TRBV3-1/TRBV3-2,ASRQRGPGELF
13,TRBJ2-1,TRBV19,ATYSSGGSYNEQF
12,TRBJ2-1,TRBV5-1,ASSTRTSTNEQF
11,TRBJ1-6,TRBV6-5,ASNPDSGSPLH
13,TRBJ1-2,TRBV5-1,ASSVQGDRNYGYT
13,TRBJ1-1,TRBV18,ASSPGGVDYTEAF
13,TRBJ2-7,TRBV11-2,ASSLVGTGAYEQY
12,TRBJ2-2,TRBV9,ASSVMVRAGELF
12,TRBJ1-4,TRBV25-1,ASSEYGGNEKLF
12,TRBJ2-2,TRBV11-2,ASSLDPGWGELF
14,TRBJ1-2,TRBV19,ASSRPSDRLNYGYT
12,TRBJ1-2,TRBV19,ASTMRQPLYGYT
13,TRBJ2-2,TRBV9,ASSVGPGNTGELF